Sequencing of this T cell receptor beta chain was carried out in a study of blood T cell repertoires in COVID-19. Original handling: The assay estimated nucleated cells by amplifying reference gene primers. The data were produced by immunoSEQ multiplex PCR, yet TCRdb's version contains in-frame clones alone and is incomplete. The V and J calls and clone size were taken over from that table, and D and trimming were inferred from the DNA. In the table there are hundreds of thousands of clones, roughly 87% of which are singletons. V was clipped by 6 bases and J by 3 bases, with 15 bases between them. This CDR3 contains 14 residues. Germline CDR1 and CDR2: SGHRS and YFSETQ. Cohort allocation depended upon clinical history that participants reported.

This receptor was obtained from a young woman who had recovered from COVID-19. The gene calls are TRBV5-1 and TRBJ1-1; D is ambiguous. Sequenced input: PBMCs or T cells enriched from blood (not recorded which). The CDR3 is CASTSLWRDTEAFF. The CDR3 DNA reads TGCGCCAGCACCTCTTTATGGAGGGACACTGAAGCTTTCTTT.